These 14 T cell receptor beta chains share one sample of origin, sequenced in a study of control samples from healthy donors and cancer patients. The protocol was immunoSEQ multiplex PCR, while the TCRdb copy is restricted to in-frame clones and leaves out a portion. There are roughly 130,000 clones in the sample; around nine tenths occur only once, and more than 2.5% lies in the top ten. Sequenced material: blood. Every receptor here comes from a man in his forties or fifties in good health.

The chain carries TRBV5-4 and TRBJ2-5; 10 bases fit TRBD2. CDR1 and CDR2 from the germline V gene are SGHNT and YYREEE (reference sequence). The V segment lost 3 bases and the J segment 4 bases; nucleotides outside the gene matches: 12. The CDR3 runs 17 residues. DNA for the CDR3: TGTGCCAGCAGCTCCGGCCAGCAGCGGGGGGGGCTAGAGACCCAGTACTTC. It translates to CASSSGQQRGGLETQYF.

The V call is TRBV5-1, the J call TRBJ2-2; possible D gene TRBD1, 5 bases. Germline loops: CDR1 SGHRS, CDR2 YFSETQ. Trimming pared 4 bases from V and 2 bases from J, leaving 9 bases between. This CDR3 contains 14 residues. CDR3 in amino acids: CASSPTVNTGELFF. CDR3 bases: TGCGCCAGCAGCCCGACAGTCAACACCGGGGAGCTGTTTTTT.

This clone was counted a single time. DNA of the CDR3: TGTGCCAGCAGCTTGGATGGTAAAAGGGGAAACACCATATATTTT. Protein: CASSLDGKRGNTIYF. The chain couples TRBV5-5 to TRBJ1-3; D gene unclear. CDR1 and CDR2 from the germline V gene are SGHKS and YYEKEE (reference sequence). CDR3 length: 15 amino acids. The germline V and J ends were trimmed by 0 bases and 4 bases, with 11 bases remaining between them.

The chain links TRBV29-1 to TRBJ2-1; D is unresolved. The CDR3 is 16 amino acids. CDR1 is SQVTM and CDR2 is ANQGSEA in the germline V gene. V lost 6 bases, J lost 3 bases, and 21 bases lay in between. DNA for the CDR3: TGCAGCGTCCGACCGTGGGTCAACCCCTTCTACAATGAGCAGTTCTTC. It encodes CSVRPWVNPFYNEQFF.

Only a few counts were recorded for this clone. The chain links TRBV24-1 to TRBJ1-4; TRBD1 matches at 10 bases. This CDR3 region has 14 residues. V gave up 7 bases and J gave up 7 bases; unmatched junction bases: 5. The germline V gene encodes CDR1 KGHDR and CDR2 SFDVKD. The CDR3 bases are TGTGCCACCAGCGGAGGGGACAGGGGTGAAAAACTGTTTTTT. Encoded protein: CATSGGDRGEKLFF.

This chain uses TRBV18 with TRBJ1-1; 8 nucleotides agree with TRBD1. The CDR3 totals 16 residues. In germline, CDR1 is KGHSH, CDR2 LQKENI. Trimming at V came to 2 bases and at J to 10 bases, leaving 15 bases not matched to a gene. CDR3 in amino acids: CASSPGQGANFLVAFF. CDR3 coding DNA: TGTGCCAGCTCACCAGGGCAGGGGGCGAACTTCTTGGTAGCTTTCTTT. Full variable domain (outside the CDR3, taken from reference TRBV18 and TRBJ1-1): NAGVMQNPRHLVRRRGQEARLRCSPMKGHSHVYWYRQLPEEGLKFMVYLQKENIIDESGMPKERFSAEFPKEGPSILRIQQVVRGDSAAYFCASSPGQGANFLVAFFGQGTRLTVV.

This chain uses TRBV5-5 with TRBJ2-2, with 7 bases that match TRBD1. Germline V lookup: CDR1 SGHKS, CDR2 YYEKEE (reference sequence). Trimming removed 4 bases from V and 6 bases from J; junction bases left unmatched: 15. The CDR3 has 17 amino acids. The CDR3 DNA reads TGTGCCAGCAGCGGGAAGGGGGCGCGTTTGGTGCCCGGGGAGCTGTTTTTT. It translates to CASSGKGARLVPGELFF.

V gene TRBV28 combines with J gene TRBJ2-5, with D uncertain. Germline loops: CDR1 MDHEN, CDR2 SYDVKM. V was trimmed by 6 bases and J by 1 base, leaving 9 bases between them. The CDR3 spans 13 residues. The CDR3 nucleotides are TGTGCCAGCAGCCCGCCGGCCCAAGAGACCCAGTACTTC. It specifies CASSPPAQETQYF.

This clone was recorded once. The CDR3 reads CASSLSGTRNQPQHF. CDR3 bases: TGTGCCAGCAGCTTGAGTGGGACCAGGAATCAGCCCCAGCATTTT. The chain has TRBV5-5 and TRBJ1-5; tentative D call: TRBD1 (5 bases). Germline V gene sequence: CDR1 SGHKS, CDR2 YYEKEE (reference sequence). This CDR3 is built from 15 residues. The V end was cut by 1 base, the J end by 4 bases, with 12 bases between. Complete variable domain (other parts from reference TRBV5-5 and TRBJ1-5): DAGVTQSPTHLIKTRGQQVTLRCSPISGHKSVSWYQQVLGQGPQFIFQYYEKEERGRGNFPDRFSARQFPNYSSELNVNALLLGDSALYLCASSLSGTRNQPQHFGDGTRLSIL.

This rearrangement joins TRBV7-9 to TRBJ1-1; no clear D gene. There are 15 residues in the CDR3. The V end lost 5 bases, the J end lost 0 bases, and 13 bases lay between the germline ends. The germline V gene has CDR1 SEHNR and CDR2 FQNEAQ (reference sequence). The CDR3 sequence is CASSPDGELNTEAFF. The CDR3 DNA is TGTGCCAGCAGCCCGGACGGCGAGCTGAACACTGAAGCTTTCTTT. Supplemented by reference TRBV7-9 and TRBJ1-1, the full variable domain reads DTGVSQNPRHKITKRGQNVTFRCDPISEHNRLYWYRQTLGQGPEFLTYFQNEAQLEKSRLLSDRFSAERPKGSFSTLEIQRTEQGDSAMYLCASSPDGELNTEAFFGQGTRLTVV.

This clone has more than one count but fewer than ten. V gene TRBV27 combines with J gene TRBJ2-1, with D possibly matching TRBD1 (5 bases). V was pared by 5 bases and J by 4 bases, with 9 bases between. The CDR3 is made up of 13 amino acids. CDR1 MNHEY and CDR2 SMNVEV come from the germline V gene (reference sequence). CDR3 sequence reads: CASSTTEYNEQFF. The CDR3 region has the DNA TGTGCCAGCAGTACGACAGAGTACAATGAGCAGTTCTTC.

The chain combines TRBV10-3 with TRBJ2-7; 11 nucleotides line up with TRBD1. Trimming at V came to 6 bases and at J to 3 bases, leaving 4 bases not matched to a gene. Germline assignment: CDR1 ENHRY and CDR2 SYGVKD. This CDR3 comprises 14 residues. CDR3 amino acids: CAIRDRGPFYEQYF. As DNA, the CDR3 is TGTGCCATCAGGGACAGGGGGCCATTCTACGAGCAGTACTTC.

The CDR3 nucleotides are TGTGCCAGCAGCGTAGAAGGGTACACTGAAGCTTTCTTT. It is translated as CASSVEGYTEAFF. This rearrangement joins TRBV9 to TRBJ1-1; no clear D. Germline V CDR1 and CDR2: SGDLS, YYNGEE. This CDR3 has 13 amino acids. Trimming left V 0 bases short and J 3 bases short, with 6 bases between.

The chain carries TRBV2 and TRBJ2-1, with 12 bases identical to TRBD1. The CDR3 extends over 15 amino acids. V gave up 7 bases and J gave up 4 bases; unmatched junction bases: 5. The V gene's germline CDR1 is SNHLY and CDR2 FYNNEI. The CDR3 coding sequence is TGTGCCAGCACGGGACAGGGGGCGGGTTACAATGAGCAGTTCTTC. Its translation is CASTGQGAGYNEQFF. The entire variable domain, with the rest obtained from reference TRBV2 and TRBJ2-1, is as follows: EPEVTQTPSHQVTQMGQEVILRCVPISNHLYFYWYRQILGQKVEFLVSFYNNEISEKSEIFDDQFSVERPDGSNFTLKIRSTKLEDSAMYFCASTGQGAGYNEQFFGPGTRLTVL.